This TCR beta chain stems from a study of blood T cells in healthy people across ages. General study results and limits: A roughly linear age-dependent decrease characterized TCR beta diversity per million T cells.

On this clonotype itself: Its specificity is unknown.

This CDR3 has 13 residues. The ends lost 9 bases at V and 1 base at J; junction bases unmatched: 0. Alongside a J-beta primer mix, a sample-barcoded 5' primer served in a second PCR lasting about 7 to 12 cycles. TCRdb itself ran the 5' RACE reads through MiXCR, one entry per CDR3 protein. The sample records roughly 800,000 distinct CDR3 sequences, around 25% being singletons. Caucasian, healthy and from Russia, the donors were aged between about 6 and 90. Separately, the same data were catalogued under a study of T cells of mothers and their children. From that report: Sequencing returned over 8 million TCR beta CDR3 reads per mother and about 2.9 million per child.

The chain couples TRBV6-7 to TRBJ2-6; 7 positions match TRBD1. TRBV6-7 is reported as an ORF; its role is uncertain. The clonotype comes from a boy aged 5-17 years in good health. Sample: blood. The CDR3 nucleotides are TGTGCCAGACAGGGGTCTGGGGCCAACGTCCTGACTTTC. Residues: CARQGSGANVLTF.